These 30 T cell receptor beta chains originate from one sample sequenced in a study of shared clonotypes between healthy human individuals. CD45RO-negative CD8 cells positively selected for CCR7 made up the naive population, which excluded terminally differentiated effector memory CD45RA+ cells. Sequenced by immunoSEQ multiplex PCR; TCRdb stores in-frame clones only, minus some. The sample has about 2,200,000 clones, 90% to 95% seen once. The sequenced sample was naive CD8+ T cells from PBMCs. These receptors originate from a man between 18 and 35 years old in good health. Some clones in this sample may be carry-over from other donors' samples.

The chain joins TRBV6-5 to TRBJ1-1; no firm D call. CDR1 and CDR2 from the germline V gene are MNHEY and SVGAGI. V was trimmed by 6 bases and J by 0 bases, leaving 2 bases between them. The CDR3 has 11 amino acids. The CDR3 bases are TGTGCCAGCAGGATGAACACTGAAGCTTTCTTT. It codes for CASRMNTEAFF.

Comments on this clone: The junction and the germline gene differ at one end; a read error may be behind it. At the DNA level, this CDR3 is encoded by other sequences in the same sample as well. The V call is TRBV30, the J call TRBJ1-2; D uncertain. The germline V gene has CDR1 GTSNPN and CDR2 SVGIG (reference sequence). The CDR3 consists of 17 residues. As DNA, the CDR3 is TGTGCCTGGAGTTCCCCGGGAGGATCGGCTATTAACTACGGCTACACCTTC. Encoded protein: CAWSSPGGSAINYGYTF.

The V and J genes are TRBV2 and TRBJ1-5; possibly TRBD1 for D (6 bases). V lost 8 bases to trimming and J lost 3 bases, with 17 bases between them. This CDR3 comprises 15 residues. Germline CDR1 is SNHLY and CDR2 is FYNNEI. CDR3 sequence reads: CASHGGGAANQPQHF. For the CDR3, the DNA is TGTGCCAGCCATGGGGGCGGGGCAGCCAATCAGCCCCAGCATTTT. The full variable domain, its missing parts supplied by reference TRBV2 and TRBJ1-5, is EPEVTQTPSHQVTQMGQEVILRCVPISNHLYFYWYRQILGQKVEFLVSFYNNEISEKSEIFDDQFSVERPDGSNFTLKIRSTKLEDSAMYFCASHGGGAANQPQHFGDGTRLSIL.

The chain links TRBV11-3 to TRBJ2-7, with TRBD2 matching 7 bases. This CDR3 is 15 amino acids long. With 4 bases clipped from V and 2 bases from J, the junction kept 8 bases outside the gene matches. From germline, CDR1 is SGHNT and CDR2 YENEEA. In DNA, the CDR3 is TGTGCCAGCAGCTCGACACCGGGGGGAACCTACGAGCAGTACTTC. Its protein is CASSSTPGGTYEQYF.

V is TRBV5-6 and J is TRBJ2-1, with no clear D. This CDR3 has 13 residues. Germline loops: CDR1 SGHDT, CDR2 YYEEEE. V shed 2 bases and J shed 6 bases, with 9 bases lying between them. CDR3 region: CASSLPSANEQFF. The CDR3 DNA follows: TGTGCCAGCAGCTTACCCAGTGCCAATGAGCAGTTCTTC.

This chain joins TRBV29-1 and TRBJ1-5; 8 nucleotides agree with TRBD1. Germline values: CDR1 SQVTM, CDR2 ANQGSEA. The CDR3 contains 14 residues. Trimming at V came to 7 bases and at J to 5 bases, leaving 10 bases not matched to a gene. The CDR3, as DNA: TGCAGCGCTGCGACAGGGGAGGGATATCAGCCCCAGCATTTT. Protein sequence: CSAATGEGYQPQHF. Based on the CDR3 plus reference TRBV29-1 and TRBJ1-5, the full variable domain is SAVISQKPSRDICQRGTSLTIQCQVDSQVTMMFWYRQQPGQSLTLIATANQGSEATYESGFVIDKFPISRPNLTFSTLTVSNMSPEDSSIYLCSAATGEGYQPQHFGDGTRLSIL.

Of note for this clone: The sample contains more than one DNA sequence encoding this CDR3. The V and J genes are TRBV27 and TRBJ1-2; D is perhaps TRBD1 (5 bases). Germline V gene sequence: CDR1 MNHEY, CDR2 SMNVEV (reference sequence). The V end was cut by 2 bases, the J end by 6 bases, with 7 bases between. This CDR3 has 12 amino acids. The CDR3 here is CASSLRGDGYTF. The CDR3 DNA sequence: TGTGCCAGCAGTTTAAGAGGGGATGGCTACACCTTC.

This chain uses TRBV29-1 with TRBJ2-1, with 10 bases matching TRBD2. The CDR3 loop spans 15 amino acids. The V gene's germline CDR1 is SQVTM and CDR2 ANQGSEA. V shed 6 bases, J shed 4 bases, and the junction held 9 bases outside the gene matches. The CDR3 reads CSVGTTSGIYNEQFF. The CDR3 DNA sequence: TGCAGCGTGGGTACCACTAGCGGGATTTACAATGAGCAGTTCTTC.

This chain connects TRBV5-1 to TRBJ1-4; perhaps TRBD1 as D (5 bases). Trimming shortened V by 4 bases and J by 3 bases, and 16 bases separated the two germline ends. CDR3 length: 16 residues. Germline assignment: CDR1 SGHRS and CDR2 YFSETQ. The CDR3 sequence is CASSPRGFKANEKLFF. CDR3 in DNA: TGCGCCAGCAGCCCGAGGGGTTTCAAGGCTAATGAAAAACTGTTTTTT.

The rearrangement joins TRBV5-5 to TRBJ2-1; the D gene could be TRBD1 or TRBD2 (5 bases each). The CDR3 is 14 amino acids. The germline V gene encodes CDR1 SGHKS and CDR2 YYEKEE (reference sequence). Deletions cut 0 bases from V and 10 bases from J, with 14 bases between. The CDR3 DNA sequence: TGTGCCAGCAGCTTGGGGGACGGCTCTCCAGAGCAGTTCTTC. This translates into CASSLGDGSPEQFF.

V is TRBV4-3 and J is TRBJ2-1, with D possibly being TRBD2 (6 bases). V lost 0 bases, J lost 8 bases, and 20 bases lay in between. Germline V gene data show CDR1 as LGHNA and CDR2 as YSLEER. This CDR3 region has 17 residues. This chain's CDR3 is CASSQDGGSAVRYEQFF. CDR3 bases: TGCGCCAGCAGCCAAGATGGGGGGAGCGCCGTCAGGTATGAGCAGTTCTTC.

The genes are TRBV5-6 and TRBJ1-6; D uncertain. Germline assignment: CDR1 SGHDT and CDR2 YYEEEE. The CDR3 consists of 15 residues. V was shortened by 1 base and J by 4 bases, with 9 bases between the two germline ends. In DNA form, the CDR3 reads TGTGCCAGCAGCTTGTCACCTCAATATAATTCACCCCTCCACTTT. It translates to CASSLSPQYNSPLHF. Complete variable domain (other parts from reference TRBV5-6 and TRBJ1-6): DAGVTQSPTHLIKTRGQQVTLRCSPKSGHDTVSWYQQALGQGPQFIFQYYEEEERQRGNFPDRFSGHQFPNYSSELNVNALLLGDSALYLCASSLSPQYNSPLHFGNGTRLTVT.

This chain uses TRBV7-9 with TRBJ2-1; 11 positions agree with TRBD2. With 5 bases clipped from V and 8 bases from J, the junction kept 8 bases outside the gene matches. CDR1 is SEHNR, CDR2 FQNEAQ, per germline (reference sequence). This CDR3 region has 15 residues. The CDR3 nucleotides are TGTGCCAGCAGCCCCCAACTAGCGGGAGATTATGAGCAGTTCTTC. Translating it yields CASSPQLAGDYEQFF.

A note on this clone: This same CDR3 is encoded by further DNA sequences in the sample. The V and J genes are TRBV5-1 and TRBJ2-7; D unresolved. Germline assignment: CDR1 SGHRS and CDR2 YFSETQ. CDR3 size: 13 residues. With 0 bases removed from V and 3 bases from J, the gap between germline ends came to 7 bases. The CDR3 spells CASSLGPNYEQYF. The CDR3 bases are TGCGCCAGCAGCTTGGGACCCAACTACGAGCAGTACTTC.

This chain uses TRBV5-8 with TRBJ1-2; 9 bases line up with TRBD1. CDR1 is SGHTS, CDR2 YDEGEE, per germline. The CDR3 is 15 residues long. Trimming took 0 bases from V and 1 from J; bases not matched to a gene: 1. The CDR3 protein is CASSLDRGHNYGYTF. The DNA of the CDR3 is TGTGCCAGCAGCTTGGACAGGGGGCATAACTATGGCTACACCTTC.

This rearrangement joins TRBV11-2 to TRBJ2-1; 12 bases map to TRBD2. Germline V gives CDR1 SGHAT, CDR2 FQNNGV. V lost 5 bases to trimming and J lost 3 bases; unmatched junction nucleotides: 8. This CDR3 region has 17 residues. This chain's CDR3 is CASSPGLAGFGYNEQFF. In nucleotides, the CDR3 is TGTGCCAGCAGCCCAGGACTAGCGGGATTTGGCTACAATGAGCAGTTCTTC. Supplemented by reference TRBV11-2 and TRBJ2-1, the full variable domain reads EAGVAQSPRYKIIEKRQSVAFWCNPISGHATLYWYQQILGQGPKLLIQFQNNGVVDDSQLPKDRFSAERLKGVDSTLKIQPAKLEDSAVYLCASSPGLAGFGYNEQFFGPGTRLTVL.

This clone was counted a single time. V gene TRBV4-3 combines with J gene TRBJ2-7, with D hard to call. V was shortened by 1 base and J by 6 bases, with 13 bases between the two germline ends. The germline V gene encodes CDR1 LGHNA and CDR2 YSLEER. The CDR3 runs 14 residues. CDR3 bases: TGCGCCAGCAGCCAAGGGGTGTACAGAGGCGAGCAGTACTTC. It encodes CASSQGVYRGEQYF.

The rearrangement uses TRBV28 and TRBJ1-1; D unresolved. Germline CDR1 MDHEN, CDR2 SYDVKM. The CDR3 is 14 amino acids. Between the trimmed V and J ends, which lost 7 bases and 7 bases, there was a span of 19 bases. In DNA form, the CDR3 reads TGTGCCAGCACCGCCCGCGGGCGACTGGTTGAAGCTTTCTTT. Translation: CASTARGRLVEAFF.

Only a few counts were recorded for this clone. The CDR3 bases are TGTGCCAGCAGCTTGGAACAGCCAACGAACCGGGGCTACACCTTC. This gives the protein CASSLEQPTNRGYTF. The chain uses TRBV5-4 and TRBJ1-2; D not resolved. Germline CDR1 is SGHNT and CDR2 is YYREEE (reference sequence). CDR3 length equals 15 residues. V was pared by 0 bases and J by 8 bases, with 17 bases between.

With respect to this clone: Other nucleotide sequences from this sample produce the same CDR3. V usage is TRBV5-1 and J usage is TRBJ2-7, with TRBD1 as a possible D gene (5 bases). With 0 bases removed from V and 3 bases from J, the gap between germline ends came to 7 bases. Germline V lookup: CDR1 SGHRS, CDR2 YFSETQ. The CDR3 is made up of 13 amino acids. The CDR3 nucleotides are TGCGCCAGCAGCTTGGATGACAGCTACGAGCAGTACTTC. Translation: CASSLDDSYEQYF.

V gene TRBV14 combines with J gene TRBJ2-5, with D unclear. V was pared by 0 bases and J by 9 bases, with 17 bases between. The CDR3 spans 15 residues. Germline CDR1 reads SGHDN; CDR2 reads FVKESK. CDR3 nucleotides: TGTGCCAGCAGCCAAGAACCAACAGTTCCACCGCCCCAGTACTTC. Translated, it gives CASSQEPTVPPPQYF.

The chain is built from TRBV15 and TRBJ1-5; D call uncertain. Per germline, CDR1 LNHNV and CDR2 YYDKDF (reference sequence). Trimming removed 0 bases at V and 10 bases at J, with 22 bases between. The CDR3 is 17 amino acids. The CDR3 sequence is CATSRDRDYGPRSPQHF. The CDR3, as DNA: TGTGCCACCAGCAGAGATCGGGATTACGGTCCCCGTTCACCCCAGCATTTT.

The chain is built from TRBV2 and TRBJ2-7; 10 bases agree with TRBD1. Germline CDR1 SNHLY, CDR2 FYNNEI. This CDR3 has 14 residues. J gave up 6 bases and V 7 bases, and 9 bases lay outside the gene matches. Here the CDR3 reads CASTRDRGRREQYF. DNA of the CDR3: TGTGCCAGCACAAGAGACAGGGGGCGGCGCGAGCAGTACTTC.

This clone has a handful of counts. The J gene is TRBJ1-1, the V gene TRBV9, with D possibly TRBD1 on 5 matching bases. The CDR3 consists of 12 residues. From germline, CDR1 is SGDLS and CDR2 YYNGEE. The germline V and J ends were trimmed by 4 bases and 5 bases, with 9 bases remaining between them. The CDR3 reads CASSSRDTEAFF. DNA for the CDR3: TGTGCCAGCAGCTCCAGGGATACTGAAGCTTTCTTT.

The rearrangement links TRBV28 to TRBJ2-7; 11 bases line up with TRBD1. The CDR3 runs to 19 residues. Germline loops: CDR1 MDHEN, CDR2 SYDVKM. The V and J ends lost 4 bases and 1 base, in that order; junction bases with no gene match: 15. As DNA, the CDR3 is TGTGCCAGCAGTTCCCCCGCTGTTCTAGGACAGGGGGCTTCCTACGAGCAGTACTTC. Its translation is CASSSPAVLGQGASYEQYF.

The chain links TRBV7-9 to TRBJ2-6, with a weak D call TRBD1 (5 bases). The germline V and J ends were trimmed by 5 bases and 0 bases, with 11 bases remaining between them. The CDR3 consists of 16 residues. The V gene's germline CDR1 is SEHNR and CDR2 FQNEAQ (reference sequence). The DNA of the CDR3 is TGTGCCAGCAGCGGTCGACAGAGCTCTGGGGCCAACGTCCTGACTTTC. Translating it yields CASSGRQSSGANVLTF. The full variable domain, in which reference TRBV7-9 and TRBJ2-6 provide the parts outside the CDR3, is DTGVSQNPRHKITKRGQNVTFRCDPISEHNRLYWYRQTLGQGPEFLTYFQNEAQLEKSRLLSDRFSAERPKGSFSTLEIQRTEQGDSAMYLCASSGRQSSGANVLTFGAGSRLTVL.

This clone was detected once. The V and J genes are TRBV5-8 and TRBJ1-2; TRBD1 matches at 8 bases. Germline V gene sequence: CDR1 SGHTS, CDR2 YDEGEE. Trimming at V came to 3 bases and at J to 8 bases, leaving 12 bases not matched to a gene. The CDR3 sequence is 15 residues long. DNA of the CDR3: TGTGCCAGCAGCTACCTATCAGGGGGCGCGTACGGCTACACCTTC. This translates into CASSYLSGGAYGYTF.

The gene calls are TRBV29-1 and TRBJ2-7, with D maybe TRBD1 (6 bases). CDR1 is SQVTM, CDR2 ANQGSEA, per germline. V lost 5 bases and J 7 bases, leaving 12 bases between the germline ends. This CDR3 contains 11 residues. The CDR3 spells CSVTLGQEQYF. The CDR3 coding sequence is TGCAGCGTTACTCTGGGACAAGAGCAGTACTTC.

The rearrangement uses TRBV4-1 and TRBJ1-2; a weak D match, TRBD1 (5 bases). Germline V CDR1 and CDR2: MGHRA, YSYEKL. The CDR3 covers 14 residues. V shed 3 bases and J shed 4 bases, with 12 bases lying between them. CDR3 DNA: TGCGCCAGCAGCCAGGAAGCCGGGGCCTATGGCTACACCTTC. The encoded protein is CASSQEAGAYGYTF.

This chain links TRBV7-9 with TRBJ2-1; possible D gene TRBD1, 6 bases. Germline CDR1 reads SEHNR; CDR2 reads FQNEAQ (reference sequence). This CDR3 has 16 residues. The V gene lost 1 base and the J gene lost 2 bases, with 12 bases spanning the gap. Here the CDR3 DNA reads TGTGCCAGCAGCTTAGGGGGGCAGGGCACCTACAATGAGCAGTTCTTC. This sequence encodes CASSLGGQGTYNEQFF.